The source of this T cell receptor (beta chain) is a study of cytomegalovirus exposure and HLA in healthy donors. 13 Jbeta primers and 60 Vbeta primers were used for the PCR. TCRdb's copy holds only in-frame clones and misses some; the assay was immunoSEQ multiplex PCR. The sample lists about 160,000 clones, over 75% occurring once. Broader study findings: Specificity of a few CMV-associated chains for CMV antigens was verified in vitro.

As regards this clone: Its antigen is as yet unknown.

Sequencing used PBMCs. The clonotype originates from a woman aged 30 to 39 in good health and CMV-seronegative.

This CDR3 is CSVVPRGTEAFF. CDR3 in DNA: TGCAGCGTTGTCCCCCGGGGCACTGAAGCTTTCTTT. The rearrangement links TRBV29-1 to TRBJ1-1; no definite D call. The germline V gene encodes CDR1 SQVTM and CDR2 ANQGSEA. Trimming removed 4 bases from V and 4 bases from J, with 10 bases in between. This CDR3 is 12 amino acids long.